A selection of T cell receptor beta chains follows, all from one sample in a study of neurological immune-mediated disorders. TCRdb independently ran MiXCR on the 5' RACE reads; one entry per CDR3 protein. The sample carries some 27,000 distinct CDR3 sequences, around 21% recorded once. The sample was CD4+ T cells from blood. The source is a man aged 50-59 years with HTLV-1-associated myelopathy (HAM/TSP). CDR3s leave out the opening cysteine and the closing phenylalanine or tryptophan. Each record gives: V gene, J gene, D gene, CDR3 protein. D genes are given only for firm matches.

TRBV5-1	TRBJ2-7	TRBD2	ASSRGGAGGSYEQY
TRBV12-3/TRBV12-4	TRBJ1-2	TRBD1	ASNQANRGPSGYT
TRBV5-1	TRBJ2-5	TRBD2	ASSLAERGGHETQY
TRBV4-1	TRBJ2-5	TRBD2	ASSQERGLAVETQY
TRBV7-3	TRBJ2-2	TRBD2	ASSLGLARAPPGELF
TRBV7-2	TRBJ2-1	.	ASRATTGKRAEQF
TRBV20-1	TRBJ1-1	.	SAANSRKPGNAEAF
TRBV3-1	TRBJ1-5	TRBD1	ASSQGTGTGGGWTQPQH
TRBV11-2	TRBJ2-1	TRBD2	ASSLAWGLGPPSSYNEQF
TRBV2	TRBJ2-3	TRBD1	ASSRPGQLSTDTQY
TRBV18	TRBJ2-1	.	ASSPTEGSNEQF
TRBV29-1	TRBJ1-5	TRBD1	SVSTGLNSQPQH
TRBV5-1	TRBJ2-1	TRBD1	ASSLTGQGVDEQF
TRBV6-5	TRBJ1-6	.	ASSYSKMVAGSYNSPLH
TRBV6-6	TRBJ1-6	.	ASSYSRGGSDNSPLH
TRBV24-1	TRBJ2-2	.	ATSAVPPSNTGELF
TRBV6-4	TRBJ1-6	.	ASSRTVFSPLH
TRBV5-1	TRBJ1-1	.	ASSLLWGHAEAF
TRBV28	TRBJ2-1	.	ASSLQAPDNEQF